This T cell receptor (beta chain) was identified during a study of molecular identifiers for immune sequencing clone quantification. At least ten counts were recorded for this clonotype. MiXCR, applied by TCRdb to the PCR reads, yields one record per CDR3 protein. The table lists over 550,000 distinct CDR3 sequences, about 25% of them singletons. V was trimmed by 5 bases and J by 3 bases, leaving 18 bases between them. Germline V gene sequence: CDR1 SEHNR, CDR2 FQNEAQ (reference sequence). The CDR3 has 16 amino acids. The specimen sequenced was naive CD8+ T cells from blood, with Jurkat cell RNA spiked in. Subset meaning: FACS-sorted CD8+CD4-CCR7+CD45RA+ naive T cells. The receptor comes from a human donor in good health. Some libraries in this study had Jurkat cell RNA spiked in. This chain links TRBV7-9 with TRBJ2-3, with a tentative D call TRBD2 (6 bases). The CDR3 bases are TGTGCCAGCAGCAGCTCTTGGCGGGGAGATACAGATACGCAGTATTTT. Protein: CASSSSWRGDTDTQYF.